The 15 T cell receptor beta chains below come from one sample, sequenced in a study of shared clonotypes between healthy human individuals. The assay was immunoSEQ multiplex PCR, and TCRdb's table has in-frame clones only and misses some. The sample comprises about 2,500,000 clones, approximately 94% of which are singletons, and around 0.15% rests with the top ten. Sequences were obtained from naive CD4+ T cells sorted from blood. The subset here: CD45RA+ positively selected. These receptors were obtained from a man aged 18-30 years in good health.

The chain has TRBV27 and TRBJ2-7, with 10 bases that match TRBD2. Germline assignment: CDR1 MNHEY and CDR2 SMNVEV (reference sequence). The V segment lost 6 bases and the J segment 0 bases; nucleotides outside the gene matches: 5. This CDR3 is built from 15 residues. The CDR3 reads CASRKAGGNSYEQYF. Written as DNA, the CDR3 is TGTGCCAGCAGAAAAGCGGGGGGGAACTCCTACGAGCAGTACTTC.

The genes are TRBV7-9 and TRBJ1-5, with D maybe TRBD1 (5 bases). The CDR3 runs to 17 residues. Germline lookup yields CDR1 SEHNR and CDR2 FQNEAQ (reference sequence). V shed 6 bases and J shed 0 bases, with 18 bases lying between them. CDR3 protein: CASSSGTPLYSNQPQHF. CDR3 sequence (DNA): TGTGCCAGCAGTTCCGGGACCCCACTTTATAGCAATCAGCCCCAGCATTTT.

This clone was counted a single time. V and J are TRBV11-2 and TRBJ1-1; no firm D call. Between the trimmed V and J ends, which lost 2 bases and 2 bases, there was a span of 12 bases. The CDR3 runs to 15 residues. Germline CDR1 is SGHAT and CDR2 is FQNNGV. CDR3 loop: CASSLSPTRNTEAFF. The CDR3 DNA reads as TGTGCCAGCAGCTTATCCCCCACGAGAAACACTGAAGCTTTCTTT.

This clone was observed a handful of times. The chain uses TRBV2 and TRBJ2-5; D uncertain. Germline CDR1 reads SNHLY; CDR2 reads FYNNEI. The CDR3 sequence is 14 residues long. Trimming left V 5 bases short and J 4 bases short, with 14 bases between. CDR3 coding DNA: TGTGCCAGCAGTCCACAGTCGGTAGGAGAGACCCAGTACTTC. Its translation: CASSPQSVGETQYF.

About this clone itself: Other DNA sequences of this sample code for an identical CDR3. The V and J genes are TRBV5-1 and TRBJ2-3; D gene uncertain. V shed 0 bases and J shed 2 bases, with 7 bases lying between them. The CDR3 runs to 14 residues. Germline V gene lookup returns CDR1 SGHRS and CDR2 YFSETQ. The CDR3 nucleotides are TGCGCCAGCAGCTTGGCGCTAGACACAGATACGCAGTATTTT. It yields the protein CASSLALDTDTQYF.

The chain has TRBV28 and TRBJ1-5; weak D call: TRBD1 (6 bases). The CDR3 extends over 16 amino acids. Between the trimmed V and J ends, which lost 2 bases and 3 bases, there was a span of 14 bases. In germline, CDR1 is MDHEN, CDR2 SYDVKM. The CDR3 protein is CASSLEQGPFNQPQHF. The CDR3 DNA is TGTGCCAGCAGTTTAGAACAGGGACCTTTCAATCAGCCCCAGCATTTT.

This sequence joins TRBV28 and TRBJ2-5, with 7 bases matching TRBD1. The DNA matches TRBJ2-7 better at its end, which makes the J call doubtful. The germline gives CDR1 MDHEN, CDR2 SYDVKM. The CDR3 loop spans 14 amino acids. The CDR3 bases are TGTGCCAGCAGTTCCGGGACAGCCTACTACGAGCAGTACTTC. Protein: CASSSGTAYYEQYF.

This chain connects TRBV6-6 to TRBJ1-6; 7 nucleotides agree with TRBD1. Unmatched junction bases numbered 6, after V lost 4 bases and J lost 9 bases. CDR3 length: 14 amino acids. Germline loops: CDR1 MNHNY, CDR2 SVGAGI (reference sequence). CDR3 amino acids: CASSSGQAASPLHF. DNA for the CDR3: TGTGCCAGCAGTTCAGGACAGGCGGCTTCACCCCTCCACTTT.

This clone was seen a few times. Other DNA variants within this sample encode the same CDR3. V and J are TRBV30 and TRBJ1-1; D ambiguous. Germline V gene lookup returns CDR1 GTSNPN and CDR2 SVGIG (reference sequence). The CDR3 totals 13 residues. V lost 3 bases and J lost 0, with 8 bases in between. The CDR3 here is CAWSAQVNTEAFF. The CDR3 coding sequence is TGTGCCTGGAGCGCCCAGGTGAACACTGAAGCTTTCTTT. Full variable domain (rest looked up from reference TRBV30 and TRBJ1-1): SQTIHQWPATLVQPVGSPLSLECTVEGTSNPNLYWYRQAAGRGLQLLFYSVGIGQISSEVPQNLSASRPQDRQFILSSKKLLLSDSGFYLCAWSAQVNTEAFFGQGTRLTVV.

The chain joins TRBV9 to TRBJ2-3; 8 bases agree with TRBD2. V was pared by 0 bases and J by 1 base, with 4 bases of the junction left unmatched. The CDR3 length is 16 residues. Germline V lookup: CDR1 SGDLS, CDR2 YYNGEE. This CDR3 is CASSVVETSGTDTQYF. Written as DNA, the CDR3 is TGTGCCAGCAGCGTAGTGGAGACTAGCGGCACAGATACGCAGTATTTT. The full variable domain, with the rest looked up from reference TRBV9 and TRBJ2-3, is DSGVTQTPKHLITATGQRVTLRCSPRSGDLSVYWYQQSLDQGLQFLIQYYNGEERAKGNILERFSAQQFPDLHSELNLSSLELGDSALYFCASSVVETSGTDTQYFGPGTRLTVL.

CDR3 loop: CASSTDRGLFEKLFF. In DNA form, the CDR3 reads TGTGCCAGCAGCACCGACAGGGGATTGTTTGAAAAACTGTTTTTT. The J gene is TRBJ1-4, the V gene TRBV6-5, with TRBD1 matching 8 bases. The V gene end was trimmed by 6 bases and the J gene end by 7 bases; junction bases not matched to a gene: 10. The CDR3 is 15 residues long. Per the germline V gene, CDR1 is MNHEY and CDR2 is SVGAGI.

The chain carries TRBV6-5 and TRBJ1-4; no definite D call. Germline CDR1 reads MNHEY; CDR2 reads SVGAGI. The V end was cut by 0 bases, the J end by 3 bases, with 5 bases between. There are 14 residues in the CDR3. DNA for the CDR3: TGTGCCAGCAGTTACTCGTCTTCTAATGAAAAACTGTTTTTT. This encodes CASSYSSSNEKLFF.

V gene TRBV6-6 combines with J gene TRBJ1-1, with D possibly being TRBD1 (6 bases). Germline values: CDR1 MNHNY, CDR2 SVGAGI (reference sequence). Deletions cut 4 bases from V and 6 bases from J, with 18 bases between. The CDR3 is 15 amino acids. The CDR3 nucleotides are TGTGCCAGCAGTTCTTTTACAGGGAGATCGGCTGAAGCTTTCTTT. It encodes CASSSFTGRSAEAFF.

The V call is TRBV10-2, the J call TRBJ1-2, with D possibly matching TRBD1 (6 bases). The CDR3 has 14 amino acids. Trimming stripped 3 bases from V and 4 bases from J, with 12 bases between. Germline CDR1 WSHSY, CDR2 SAAADI. The CDR3: CASSEGGTSYGYTF. The CDR3 DNA sequence: TGCGCCAGCAGTGAAGGGGGAACATCCTATGGCTACACCTTC.

The rearrangement joins TRBV4-1 to TRBJ2-1; 8 bases fit TRBD2. J gave up 10 bases and V 1 base, and 6 bases lay outside the gene matches. Germline V CDR1 and CDR2: MGHRA, YSYEKL. The CDR3 covers 14 residues. The chain's CDR3 is CASSQVVGLGEQFF. The CDR3 nucleotides read TGCGCCAGCAGCCAAGTTGTGGGACTAGGGGAGCAGTTCTTC.